The rows below give T cell receptor beta chains drawn from one sample of a study of post-analysis software for immune sequencing data. Using its own MiXCR run on the PCR reads, TCRdb lists one record per CDR3 protein. Seen here are around 400,000 distinct CDR3 sequences, approximately 38% observed once, and the top ten hold approximately 7.6%. The sample comprised blood. The receptors were gathered from a girl aged 2 to 9 with multiple sclerosis. The CDR3 runs from the conserved cysteine through the conserved F or W. The D gene is left open where the match is weak. Size values are once, few and many counts, or a class for expanded clones, and some rows have none.

D gene | J gene | V gene | clone size | CDR3 protein | CDR3 DNA
NA | TRBJ2-5 | TRBV20-1 | once | CSARRRAETQYF | TGCAGTGCTAGGAGGAGGGCAGAGACCCAGTACTTC
NA | TRBJ2-5 | TRBV5-1 | few | CASSLASSLIQETQYF | TGCGCCAGCAGCTTGGCCTCTTCCCTGATCCAAGAGACCCAGTACTTC
TRBD1 | TRBJ2-7 | TRBV3-1 | few | CASSQLTDRDPYEQYF | TGTGCCAGCAGCCAACTGACCGACAGGGACCCCTACGAGCAGTACTTC
NA | TRBJ1-1 | TRBV29-1 | many | CSVAVNTEAFF | TGCAGCGTTGCCGTTAACACTGAAGCTTTCTTT
NA | TRBJ2-1 | TRBV20-1 | few | CSAPSGGHEQFF | TGCAGTGCTCCTTCTGGGGGACATGAGCAGTTCTTC
TRBD2 | TRBJ2-7 | TRBV29-1 | few | CSVGGLAGVGYEQYF | TGCAGCGTTGGAGGACTAGCGGGAGTTGGTTACGAGCAGTACTTC
NA | TRBJ1-1 | TRBV12-5 | NA | CASGLGEGSTEAFF | TGTGCTAGTGGTTTGGGAGAGGGTAGCACTGAAGCTTTCTTT
TRBD2 | TRBJ2-5 | TRBV4-2 | once | CASSQSAGGQETQYF | TGTGCCAGCAGCCAATCAGCGGGGGGGCAAGAGACCCAGTACTTC
NA | TRBJ2-1 | TRBV4-1 | few | CASSRPPGVSYNEQFF | TGCGCCAGCAGCCGACCCCCGGGGGTCTCCTACAATGAGCAGTTCTTC
NA | TRBJ1-2 | TRBV21-1 | few | CASSKRGFDYGYTF | TGTGCCAGCAGCAAAAGGGGGTTCGACTATGGCTACACCTTC
NA | TRBJ2-7 | TRBV5-1 | NA | CASSLWQLSYEQYF | TGCGCCAGCAGCTTGTGGCAGCTCTCCTACGAGCAGTACTTC
TRBD1 | TRBJ2-7 | TRBV5-1 | few | CASSVDRAYSYEQYF | TGCGCCAGCAGCGTGGACAGGGCGTACTCCTACGAGCAGTACTTC
TRBD1 | TRBJ2-1 | TRBV2 | NA | CASSRLGQVRNEQFF | TGTGCCAGCAGTCGCCTGGGACAGGTCAGGAATGAGCAGTTCTTC
TRBD2 | TRBJ2-7 | TRBV6-1 | once | CASSALTSGYYEQYF | TGTGCCAGCAGTGCCTTGACTAGCGGGTACTACGAGCAGTACTTC
TRBD1 | TRBJ1-2 | TRBV6-5 | few | CASSYSIPGQLFYGYTF | TGTGCCAGCAGTTACTCGATCCCGGGACAGTTATTCTATGGCTACACCTTC
NA | TRBJ1-1 | TRBV28 | NA | CAIEAGSSEAFF | TGTGCCATCGAGGCCGGGTCCTCTGAAGCTTTCTTT
NA | TRBJ1-2 | TRBV29-1 | NA | CSVEGGPTDVGYGYTF | TGCAGCGTTGAGGGGGGCCCGACGGATGTTGGCTATGGCTACACCTTC
NA | TRBJ2-3 | TRBV6-2/TRBV6-3 | NA | CASSYGWSVADTQYF | TGTGCCAGCAGTTACGGATGGAGTGTGGCGGATACGCAGTATTTT
NA | TRBJ2-3 | TRBV20-1 | NA | CSARRQARLEYTQYF | TGCAGTGCTAGGAGACAGGCCCGTCTCGAATATACGCAGTATTTT
NA | TRBJ2-1 | TRBV9 | NA | CASSPPRVRTVDEQFF | TGTGCCAGCAGCCCCCCGAGGGTCCGCACCGTGGATGAGCAGTTCTTC
TRBD2 | TRBJ2-3 | TRBV20-1 | NA | CSARDVAGGNTQYF | TGCAGTGCTAGAGATGTGGCGGGGGGTAATACGCAGTATTTT
TRBD1 | TRBJ1-1 | TRBV28 | few | CASKAGGRAAFF | TGTGCCAGCAAGGCAGGGGGCCGGGCGGCTTTCTTT
NA | TRBJ2-5 | TRBV5-1 | once | CASSWGGGRETQYF | TGCGCCAGCAGCTGGGGAGGGGGACGGGAGACCCAGTACTTC
NA | TRBJ2-2 | TRBV27 | NA | CASRPTGLYGELFF | TGTGCCAGCAGGCCAACAGGATTGTACGGGGAGCTGTTTTTT
TRBD1 | TRBJ2-1 | TRBV20-1 | few | CSARDFWPTGVNEQFF | TGCAGTGCTAGAGATTTTTGGCCGACAGGGGTCAATGAGCAGTTCTTC
NA | TRBJ2-1 | TRBV7-8 | NA | CASSLGRNYNEQFF | TGTGCCAGCAGCTTAGGCCGGAATTACAATGAGCAGTTCTTC
TRBD1 | TRBJ1-1 | TRBV29-1 | NA | CSVGGTGKANTEAFF | TGCAGCGTGGGCGGGACAGGGAAGGCGAACACTGAAGCTTTCTTT
NA | TRBJ2-7 | TRBV28 | few | CASRGAYEQYF | TGTGCCAGCAGGGGTGCCTACGAGCAGTACTTC
NA | TRBJ2-3 | TRBV12-5 | few | CASGLVFRSSFTDTQYF | TGTGCTAGTGGTTTGGTATTTAGGTCATCCTTCACAGATACGCAGTATTTT
NA | TRBJ2-4 | TRBV20-1 | few | CSARDGHSTSKNIQYF | TGCAGTGCTAGAGATGGGCATTCCACGTCCAAAAACATTCAGTACTTC
TRBD2 | TRBJ2-5 | TRBV2 | NA | CASSGLAGEEETQYF | TGTGCCAGCAGTGGACTAGCGGGGGAAGAGGAGACCCAGTACTTC
NA | TRBJ2-1 | TRBV6-1 | few | CASIRDSPPYNEQFF | TGTGCCAGCATCAGAGACAGTCCACCCTACAATGAGCAGTTCTTC
NA | TRBJ2-1 | TRBV28 | few | CASSLSDNPPYNEQFF | TGTGCCAGCAGTTTATCGGACAATCCCCCATACAATGAGCAGTTCTTC
NA | TRBJ1-2 | TRBV12-3/TRBV12-4 | NA | CASSPPGGRDGYTF | TGTGCCAGCAGTCCTCCGGGGGGCAGGGATGGCTACACCTTC
NA | TRBJ2-7 | TRBV10-3 | few | CAISGGYEGQYF | TGTGCCATCAGTGGAGGGTATGAGGGGCAGTACTTC
NA | TRBJ1-4 | TRBV29-1 | NA | CSVANRAVNEKLFF | TGCAGCGTTGCCAACAGGGCGGTGAATGAAAAACTGTTTTTT
TRBD1 | TRBJ2-5 | TRBV7-2 | few | CASSRISGGTGSETQYF | TGTGCCAGCAGCCGAATTTCCGGTGGGACAGGGTCCGAGACCCAGTACTTC
NA | TRBJ2-4 | TRBV29-1 | NA | CSVDAGIAKNIQYF | TGCAGCGTTGACGCTGGGATAGCCAAAAACATTCAGTACTTC
NA | TRBJ2-3 | TRBV7-7 | once | CASSPKPSGTDTQYF | TGTGCTAGCAGCCCGAAACCCAGTGGCACAGATACGCAGTATTTT
NA | TRBJ2-7 | TRBV20-1 | few | CSARVLPEQYF | TGCAGTGCTAGAGTTTTACCCGAGCAGTACTTC
TRBD2 | TRBJ2-7 | TRBV27 | NA | CASSTGTSTYEQYF | TGTGCCAGCAGTACCGGGACTAGCACCTACGAGCAGTACTTC
NA | TRBJ2-1 | TRBV20-1 | few | CSARDVRGRYNEQFF | TGCAGTGCTAGAGATGTGAGGGGCCGCTACAATGAGCAGTTCTTC
TRBD1 | TRBJ1-4 | TRBV7-2 | NA | CASSPRRQGATNEKLFF | TGTGCCAGCAGCCCCCGAAGACAGGGTGCAACTAATGAAAAACTGTTTTTT
TRBD1 | TRBJ2-2 | TRBV7-8 | NA | CASSFINSGTVNTGELFF | TGTGCCAGCAGCTTTATCAATTCCGGGACAGTGAACACCGGGGAGCTGTTTTTT
NA | TRBJ1-2 | TRBV7-2 | NA | CASSLSLATWYGYTF | TGTGCCAGCAGCTTATCCCTTGCGACATGGTATGGCTACACCTTC